Below, 27 T cell receptor beta chains from the same sample are listed, as sequenced in a study of CD8 T cells in ankylosing spondylitis. TCRdb redid the calling of the 5' RACE reads with MiXCR, one entry per CDR3 protein. This table has about 420,000 distinct CDR3 sequences, around 22% appearing once. These receptors are not linked to any known antigen. Whole-study results and caveats: Seven or eight highly homologous variants formed a TCR beta motif that appeared characteristic of ankylosing spondylitis blood.

Sequences were obtained from blood, either unsorted or a sorted T cell fraction (not recorded which). Receptors originate from a male donor with ankylosing spondylitis.

This clonotype was seen only a few times. The chain links TRBV2 to TRBJ2-7; TRBD1 matches at 9 bases. The V and J ends lost 8 bases and 2 bases, in that order; junction bases with no gene match: 7. Germline V gene data show CDR1 as SNHLY and CDR2 as FYNNEI. The CDR3 extends over 14 amino acids. The CDR3 is CASWKGQGTYEQYF. The CDR3 region has the DNA TGTGCCAGCTGGAAGGGACAGGGAACCTACGAGCAGTACTTC.

V usage is TRBV12-3 or TRBV12-4 and J usage is TRBJ2-1, with D maybe TRBD1 (5 bases). V was shortened by 7 bases and J by 9 bases, with 16 bases between the two germline ends. The CDR3 consists of 13 residues. The DNA for the CDR3 is TGTGCCAGCAATAACCTTAGGGGCACTGAGCAGTTCTTC. Residues: CASNNLRGTEQFF.

This clonotype turned up a few times. The V call is TRBV12-3 or TRBV12-4, the J call TRBJ2-7; no clear D. The V gene lost 11 bases and the J gene lost 5 bases, with 16 bases spanning the gap. The CDR3 is 12 residues long. CDR3 DNA sequence: TGTGCCGACCCGATGGAGATTCACGAGCAGTACTTC. Translation: CADPMEIHEQYF.

This clonotype was counted only a few times. The rearrangement links TRBV9 to TRBJ2-7; 8 bases are shared with TRBD1. Germline V CDR1 and CDR2: SGDLS, YYNGEE. With V trimmed by 4 bases and J by 1 base, 10 bases remained unmatched. The CDR3 loop spans 16 amino acids. CDR3 region: CASSSGDRGISYEQYF. Here the CDR3 DNA reads TGTGCCAGCAGCTCGGGCGACAGGGGTATTTCCTACGAGCAGTACTTC.

This CDR3 reads CASSYAPFSYNEQFF. The CDR3 DNA reads as TGTGCCAGCAGTTACGCCCCGTTCTCCTACAATGAGCAGTTCTTC. The gene calls are TRBV6-5 and TRBJ2-1; unclear D gene. The CDR3 is 15 residues long. Germline V gene sequence: CDR1 MNHEY, CDR2 SVGAGI. Trimming left V 2 bases short and J 0 bases short, with 8 bases between.

The table lists this clonotype with a few counts. The genes are TRBV20-1 and TRBJ2-1, with 11 bases lining up with TRBD2. CDR1 and CDR2 from the germline V gene are DFQATT and SNEGSKA (reference sequence). The junction had 5 bases not matched to a gene; V was cut back by 1 base and J by 3 bases. The CDR3 spans 16 residues. In DNA form, the CDR3 reads TGCAGTGCTAGAGGAATTGGACTAGCGGGCTACAATGAGCAGTTCTTC. Translation gives CSARGIGLAGYNEQFF.

The gene calls are TRBV6-2 or TRBV6-3 and TRBJ1-3; the D gene is possibly TRBD1 (6 bases). The CDR3 spans 17 residues. Per germline, CDR1 MNHEY and CDR2 SVGEGT. V lost 6 bases and J lost 1, with 19 bases in between. CDR3 DNA: TGTGCCAGCAGCGCCCCGGGGGGCTGGAAGTCTGGAAACACCATATATTTT. Amino acid sequence: CASSAPGGWKSGNTIYF.

This clonotype was seen only a few times. The chain carries TRBV12-3 or TRBV12-4 and TRBJ1-3; D gene ambiguous. The V and J ends lost 7 bases and 5 bases respectively, with 15 bases between them. CDR3 length equals 14 residues. The CDR3 is CASTLGTIRNTIYF. The CDR3 region has the DNA TGTGCCAGCACTCTGGGTACGATTAGAAACACCATATATTTT.

The rearrangement joins TRBV6-1 to TRBJ1-3, with D possibly being TRBD1 (6 bases). This CDR3 is 17 amino acids long. Per the germline V gene, CDR1 is MNHNS and CDR2 is SASEGT. V lost 4 bases and J 0 bases, leaving 16 bases between the germline ends. CDR3 coding DNA: TGTGCCAGCAGTGTAACAGGGCGTCAACACTCTGGAAACACCATATATTTT. Protein: CASSVTGRQHSGNTIYF.

This clonotype was counted between two and nine times. The chain links TRBV5-5 to TRBJ1-1; a possible D gene is TRBD1 (5 bases). Trimming stripped 3 bases from V and 4 bases from J, with 10 bases between. CDR1 SGHKS and CDR2 YYEKEE come from the germline V gene (reference sequence). The CDR3 contains 13 residues. The CDR3 nucleotides are TGTGCCAGCAGCTATACAGGCGTCACTGAAGCTTTCTTT. Translated: CASSYTGVTEAFF.

The rearrangement joins TRBV4-3 to TRBJ1-5; D is unresolved. Germline-derived CDR1 and CDR2 are LGHNA and YSLEER. Trimming left V 2 bases short and J 6 bases short, with 11 bases between. The CDR3 is 14 residues long. The CDR3 protein is CASSQQRYGQPQHF. The DNA of the CDR3 is TGCGCCAGCAGCCAACAACGTTACGGTCAGCCCCAGCATTTT.

This clonotype has just a few counts. V is TRBV29-1 and J is TRBJ2-1; D may be TRBD1 or TRBD2 (5 bases each). Trimming stripped 4 bases from V and 4 bases from J, with 14 bases between. Germline values: CDR1 SQVTM, CDR2 ANQGSEA. The CDR3 spans 14 residues. The CDR3 reads CSVALMGTYNEQFF. The DNA of the CDR3 is TGCAGCGTTGCGTTGATGGGGACGTACAATGAGCAGTTCTTC.

The J gene is TRBJ1-6, the V gene TRBV20-1, with D possibly TRBD1 on 6 matching bases. The germline V and J ends were trimmed by 1 base and 5 bases, with 6 bases remaining between them. The germline V gene encodes CDR1 DFQATT and CDR2 SNEGSKA (reference sequence). The CDR3 runs to 13 residues. The CDR3 DNA reads TGCAGTGCTAGAGGGACAGATAATTCACCCCTCCACTTT. It yields the protein CSARGTDNSPLHF.

This clonotype was detected many times. This chain uses TRBV12-3 or TRBV12-4 with TRBJ1-6; 10 positions agree with TRBD1. With 2 bases clipped from V and 10 bases from J, the junction kept 5 bases outside the gene matches. This CDR3 spans 15 amino acids. CDR3 sequence (DNA): TGTGCCAGCAGTTTACTAGGGACAGGGGAATCACCCCTCCACTTT. This translates into CASSLLGTGESPLHF.

The chain is built from TRBV5-1 and TRBJ2-1; 10 bases are shared with TRBD2. The germline gives CDR1 SGHRS, CDR2 YFSETQ. CDR3 length: 15 amino acids. With V trimmed by 3 bases and J by 9 bases, 9 bases remained unmatched. The CDR3 is CASSSTSGNGAEQFF. CDR3 DNA: TGCGCCAGCAGCTCCACTAGCGGGAATGGAGCTGAGCAGTTCTTC.

This clonotype was found a few times. V and J are TRBV11-2 and TRBJ2-2, with 7 bases lining up with TRBD2. The CDR3 totals 15 residues. Germline loops: CDR1 SGHAT, CDR2 FQNNGV. Unmatched junction bases numbered 5, after V lost 3 bases and J lost 4 bases. CDR3 sequence: CASSLGGPGTGELFF. In nucleotides, the CDR3 is TGTGCCAGCAGCTTGGGAGGGCCGGGCACCGGGGAGCTGTTTTTT.

Many counts were recorded for this clonotype. The V and J genes are TRBV5-1 and TRBJ2-2, with 8 bases fitting TRBD2. This CDR3 is 15 amino acids long. The V segment lost 2 bases and the J segment 1 base; nucleotides outside the gene matches: 1. Germline values: CDR1 SGHRS, CDR2 YFSETQ. CDR3 DNA: TGCGCCAGCAGCTTAACTAGCGGGAACACCGGGGAGCTGTTTTTT. This translates into CASSLTSGNTGELFF.

The chain uses TRBV20-1 and TRBJ1-6; D is possibly TRBD1 (6 bases). The germline V gene has CDR1 DFQATT and CDR2 SNEGSKA (reference sequence). V was trimmed by 6 bases and J by 8 bases, leaving 14 bases between them. The CDR3 loop spans 13 amino acids. CDR3 in DNA: TGCAGTGCGAACAGGGATCGGGATTCACCCCTCCACTTT. It is translated as CSANRDRDSPLHF.

The chain is built from TRBV7-9 and TRBJ2-7, with D possibly being TRBD1 or TRBD2 (6 bases each). This CDR3 has 14 amino acids. In germline, CDR1 is SEHNR, CDR2 FQNEAQ (reference sequence). Trimming stripped 4 bases from V and 6 bases from J, with 16 bases between. CDR3 DNA: TGTGCCAGCAGCTCCCTGGGGGGCTTAAGCGAGCAGTACTTC. Translating it yields CASSSLGGLSEQYF.

The V call is TRBV6-5, the J call TRBJ2-3, with D unclear. V was cut by 1 base and J by 6 bases, with 11 bases left in between. This CDR3 is 14 amino acids long. Germline V lookup: CDR1 MNHEY, CDR2 SVGAGI. DNA for the CDR3: TGTGCCAGCAGTTACTACCCCCGTAAGGATACGCAGTATTTT. Residues: CASSYYPRKDTQYF.

The chain uses TRBV2 and TRBJ2-1; either TRBD1 or TRBD2 may supply D (5 bases each). Trimming removed 8 bases from V and 3 bases from J, with 14 bases in between. From germline, CDR1 is SNHLY and CDR2 FYNNEI. The CDR3 contains 14 residues. CDR3 amino acids: CASVGGVGYNEQFF. CDR3 sequence (DNA): TGTGCCAGCGTTGGGGGTGTAGGCTACAATGAGCAGTTCTTC.

This rearrangement joins TRBV20-1 to TRBJ2-4; either TRBD1 or TRBD2 may fit D (5 bases each). Germline assignment: CDR1 DFQATT and CDR2 SNEGSKA (reference sequence). The CDR3 loop spans 17 amino acids. Trimming cost V 0 bases and J 0 bases, with 15 bases left between them. Written as DNA, the CDR3 is TGCAGTGCTAGAGACCCCGCTGGGGGTTTAGCCAAAAACATTCAGTACTTC. Encoded protein: CSARDPAGGLAKNIQYF.

The gene calls are TRBV5-1 and TRBJ2-3; no definite D call. The germline CDR1 and CDR2 sequences are SGHRS and YFSETQ. The CDR3 covers 13 residues. Trimming shortened V by 7 bases and J by 0 bases, and 9 bases separated the two germline ends. CDR3 in amino acids: CASREASTDTQYF. The CDR3 bases are TGCGCCAGCCGAGAGGCGAGCACAGATACGCAGTATTTT. Supplemented by reference TRBV5-1 and TRBJ2-3, the full variable domain reads KAGVTQTPRYLIKTRGQQVTLSCSPISGHRSVSWYQQTPGQGLQFLFEYFSETQRNKGNFPGRFSGRQFSNSRSEMNVSTLELGDSALYLCASREASTDTQYFGPGTRLTVL.

The V and J genes are TRBV14 and TRBJ2-7; 7 positions match TRBD2. The V and J ends lost 5 bases and 0 bases, in that order; junction bases with no gene match: 10. The germline CDR1 and CDR2 sequences are SGHDN and FVKESK. This CDR3 has 16 amino acids. The CDR3 DNA is TGTGCCAGCAGCGAAGGCCTAGCGGAGAGCTCCTACGAGCAGTACTTC. Translated: CASSEGLAESSYEQYF.

This clonotype was seen a few times. The junction differs from germline at one of its ends, possibly a read error. V is TRBV3-1 and J is TRBJ2-1; 13 nucleotides agree with TRBD2. The germline CDR1 and CDR2 sequences are LGHDT and YNNKEL (reference sequence). This CDR3 is 12 amino acids long. CDR3 coding DNA: TGTGCCAGCAGCCAAGCAGGACTAGCGGGAGCCTTC. It yields the protein CASSQAGLAGAF.

There are many counts of this clonotype. The chain carries TRBV29-1 and TRBJ2-1; 16 bases agree with TRBD2. Losses at the gene ends were 5 bases for V and 1 base for J; bases not matched to a gene: 11. From germline, CDR1 is SQVTM and CDR2 ANQGSEA. The length of the CDR3 is 19 residues. CDR3 coding DNA: TGCAGCGTTCATGGGACTAGCGGGAGGGCCTTCTTGTCCTACAATGAGCAGTTCTTC. Residues: CSVHGTSGRAFLSYNEQFF.

This clonotype was seen a few times. The rearrangement joins TRBV4-1 to TRBJ2-7; 7 bases map to TRBD2. This CDR3 comprises 15 residues. V lost 4 bases to trimming and J lost 2 bases; unmatched junction nucleotides: 8. CDR1 is MGHRA and CDR2 is YSYEKL in the germline V gene. CDR3 bases: TGCGCCAGCAGCCGACCCGGGACTAAGCCCTACGAGCAGTACTTC. This encodes CASSRPGTKPYEQYF.